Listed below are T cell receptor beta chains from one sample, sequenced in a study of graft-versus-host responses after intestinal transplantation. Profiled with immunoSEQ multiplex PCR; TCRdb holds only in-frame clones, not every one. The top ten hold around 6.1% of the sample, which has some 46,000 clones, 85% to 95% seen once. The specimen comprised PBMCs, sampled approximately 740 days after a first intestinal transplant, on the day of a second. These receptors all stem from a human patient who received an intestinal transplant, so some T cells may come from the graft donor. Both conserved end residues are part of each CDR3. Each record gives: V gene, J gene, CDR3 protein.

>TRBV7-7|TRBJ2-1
CASSLFTGAYDEQFF
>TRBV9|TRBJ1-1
CASSVQAGTEAFF
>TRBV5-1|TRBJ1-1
CASSWGSPRTEAFF
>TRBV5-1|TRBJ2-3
CASSLGRTGGMTDTQYF
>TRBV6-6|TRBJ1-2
CASSLYPGDGYTF
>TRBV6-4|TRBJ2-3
CASRETSTDTQYF
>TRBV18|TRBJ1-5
CASSPQGNQPQHF
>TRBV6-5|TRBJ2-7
CASSPTGNEQYF
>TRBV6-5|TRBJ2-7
CASMGTGFEQYF
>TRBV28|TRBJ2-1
CAALRATGRSEQFF
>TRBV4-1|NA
CASSPQRQGTYEQYF
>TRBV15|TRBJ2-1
CATSRSLAGGQAEQFF
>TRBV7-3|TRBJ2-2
CASTPAGTGELFF
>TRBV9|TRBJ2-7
CASSVDGRSYEQYF
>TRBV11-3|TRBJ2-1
CASSLGSWGLADREQFF
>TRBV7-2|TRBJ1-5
CASSWRAGNQPQHF
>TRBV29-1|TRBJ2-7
CSVEVDRGGTYEQYF
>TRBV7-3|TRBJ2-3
CASSKYRGLTDTQYF
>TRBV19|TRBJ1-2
CASSSWTGASGYTF
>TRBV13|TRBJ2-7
CASSLRQPSYEQYF
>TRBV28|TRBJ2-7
CASGSPGSSYEQYF
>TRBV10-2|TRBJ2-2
CASSQQVNTGELFF
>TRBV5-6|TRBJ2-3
CASSLDSDTQYF
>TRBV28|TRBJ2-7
CASTEHPQTSYEQYF
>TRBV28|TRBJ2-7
CASSAIWDSYEQYF
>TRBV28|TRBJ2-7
CASSDNGPGQGLYEQHF
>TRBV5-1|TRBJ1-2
CASSLDRDGYTF
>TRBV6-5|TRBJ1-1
CASSRTGDTEAFF
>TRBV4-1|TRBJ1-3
CASSQAKGRDADSGNTIYF
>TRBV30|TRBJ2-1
CAWSKDRGTSGRHYNEQFF
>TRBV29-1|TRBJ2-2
CSVGRGGELFF
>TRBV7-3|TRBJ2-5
CASSPTGETQYF
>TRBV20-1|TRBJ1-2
CSALGGYGYTF
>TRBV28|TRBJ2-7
CASSLSGRYEQYF
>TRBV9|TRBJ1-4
CASSVSGAGEKLFF
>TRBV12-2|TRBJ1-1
CASRFSPGGIGNTEAFF
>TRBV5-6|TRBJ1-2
CASSLRGGRGYTF
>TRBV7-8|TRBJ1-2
CASSQDSPRWGYTF
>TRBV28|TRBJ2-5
CASSPETFPRGEQYF
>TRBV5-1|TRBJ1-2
CASSQRTGGESNYGYTF